This T cell receptor beta chain stems from a study of blood T cells in healthy people across ages (dated by TCRdb to 2013 to 2016). Background for the entire study: In model experiments, template switching captured about one uniquely barcoded TCR beta cDNA molecule for every two T cells. To track age-related changes in TCR beta repertoire diversity, the study relied on deep sequencing normalized with unique cDNA molecular identifiers. The donors were divided into four age groups: young (average about 15 years), middle-aged (almost 40), aged (approximately 62) and long-lived (roughly 86). To avoid experimental bias, donors of different ages were randomly spread across the sequencing lanes. The study analyzed two additional independent replicas of 1 million unique cDNA reads from the same blood draw for two donors, one aged 18 to 30 and one aged 80 or older.

Including the terminal cysteine and phenylalanine, the CDR3 comprises 15 residues. This entry keeps only the CDR3 DNA: 45 bases, framed from base 1. Via the germline V gene, CDR1 is MDHEN and CDR2 SYDVKM. Trimming takes 4 bases from V and 5 bases from J, and the germline ends sit 15 bases apart. The 39 donors, aged about 6 to 100 years, were systemically healthy Caucasian individuals from Russia. Each donor gave 9 to 10 milliliters of peripheral blood, collected into EDTA-treated Vacutainer tubes. Ficoll-Paque density-gradient centrifugation was used to isolate PBMCs, with at least 7 million obtained per sample. Trizol reagent was used to extract total RNA from PBMCs, with at least 6 micrograms per sample. The percentages of naive CD45RAhigh/CD27high T cells were determined by flow cytometry on a PBMC aliquot from every donor. The research as a whole found: Compared with the aged group, the long-lived group had more naive CD4+ T cells, fewer expanded clones and increased TCR diversity, a pattern suggesting age selection. As age increased, observed TCR beta diversity per million T cells dropped in a roughly linear way, and a significant reduction was already evident by age around 41. Conclusive comparison of naive and antigen-experienced compartments was prevented by the profiling of bulk unsorted PBMCs. Estimates of total diversity based on one million sequenced T cells were considered lower bounds and underestimates. Observed TCR beta diversity correlated strongly with the percentage of naive T cells measured by flow cytometry. Donor CMV infection status was unknown, potentially confounding age-related changes in expanded clonotypes.

Worth noting for this clonotype: Which antigen it targets is not known. Per-base qualities were not stored, and no clone one base away is much larger.

The library was built by means of 5' RACE. The instrument given in TCRdb is Illumina HiSeq 2500. A second PCR of about 7 to 12 cycles was run with a J-beta primer mix and a sample-barcoded 5' primer. A template-switch 5' adaptor carrying 12 random nucleotides introduced a unique molecular identifier onto each TCR beta cDNA molecule. At least 3 million CDR3-containing paired-end reads were obtained from each sample. The Mint cDNA synthesis kit, primed by a TRBC-specific oligonucleotide, was used to synthesize first-strand cDNA from all RNA. All cDNA was treated with uracil-DNA glycosylase and then went through a first 18-cycle PCR with the universal primers M1SS and BC2_uni_R. In the authors' own workflow: Each sample was normalized by randomly selecting 1 million high-quality reads, each carrying a distinct molecular identifier. Instead of being binned into consensus sequences, reads that shared molecular identifiers were thrown out. MiTCR, set to a Q25 quality threshold and the strictest error-elimination algorithm, was used for CDR3 identification, clonotype clustering and error correction. A nonparametric unseen species model using Euler transformation provided a lower-bound estimate of total TCR beta diversity. TCRdb ran its own pipeline on the public reads, namely fastp trimming at Q25 and MiXCR clone calling, and kept in-frame beta chains. When rows share a CDR3 protein, they turn into one entry using the most common DNA and genes. The V and J calls reflect TCRdb's pipeline rather than the authors' work. Here the sample has about 1.4 million distinct CDR3 sequences; roughly 60% occur a single time. The ten largest account for 6.7% of the sample.

Recombination joined TRBV28 with TRBJ1-5; the D region possibly corresponds to TRBD1 (5 bases align). The sequence was collected from a man younger than 30 in good health. Sequencing used blood. The CDR3 has the sequence CASSSPGGVDQPQHF. The nucleotide sequence is TGTGCCAGCAGTTCCCCGGGGGGAGTGGATCAGCCCCAGCATTTT.